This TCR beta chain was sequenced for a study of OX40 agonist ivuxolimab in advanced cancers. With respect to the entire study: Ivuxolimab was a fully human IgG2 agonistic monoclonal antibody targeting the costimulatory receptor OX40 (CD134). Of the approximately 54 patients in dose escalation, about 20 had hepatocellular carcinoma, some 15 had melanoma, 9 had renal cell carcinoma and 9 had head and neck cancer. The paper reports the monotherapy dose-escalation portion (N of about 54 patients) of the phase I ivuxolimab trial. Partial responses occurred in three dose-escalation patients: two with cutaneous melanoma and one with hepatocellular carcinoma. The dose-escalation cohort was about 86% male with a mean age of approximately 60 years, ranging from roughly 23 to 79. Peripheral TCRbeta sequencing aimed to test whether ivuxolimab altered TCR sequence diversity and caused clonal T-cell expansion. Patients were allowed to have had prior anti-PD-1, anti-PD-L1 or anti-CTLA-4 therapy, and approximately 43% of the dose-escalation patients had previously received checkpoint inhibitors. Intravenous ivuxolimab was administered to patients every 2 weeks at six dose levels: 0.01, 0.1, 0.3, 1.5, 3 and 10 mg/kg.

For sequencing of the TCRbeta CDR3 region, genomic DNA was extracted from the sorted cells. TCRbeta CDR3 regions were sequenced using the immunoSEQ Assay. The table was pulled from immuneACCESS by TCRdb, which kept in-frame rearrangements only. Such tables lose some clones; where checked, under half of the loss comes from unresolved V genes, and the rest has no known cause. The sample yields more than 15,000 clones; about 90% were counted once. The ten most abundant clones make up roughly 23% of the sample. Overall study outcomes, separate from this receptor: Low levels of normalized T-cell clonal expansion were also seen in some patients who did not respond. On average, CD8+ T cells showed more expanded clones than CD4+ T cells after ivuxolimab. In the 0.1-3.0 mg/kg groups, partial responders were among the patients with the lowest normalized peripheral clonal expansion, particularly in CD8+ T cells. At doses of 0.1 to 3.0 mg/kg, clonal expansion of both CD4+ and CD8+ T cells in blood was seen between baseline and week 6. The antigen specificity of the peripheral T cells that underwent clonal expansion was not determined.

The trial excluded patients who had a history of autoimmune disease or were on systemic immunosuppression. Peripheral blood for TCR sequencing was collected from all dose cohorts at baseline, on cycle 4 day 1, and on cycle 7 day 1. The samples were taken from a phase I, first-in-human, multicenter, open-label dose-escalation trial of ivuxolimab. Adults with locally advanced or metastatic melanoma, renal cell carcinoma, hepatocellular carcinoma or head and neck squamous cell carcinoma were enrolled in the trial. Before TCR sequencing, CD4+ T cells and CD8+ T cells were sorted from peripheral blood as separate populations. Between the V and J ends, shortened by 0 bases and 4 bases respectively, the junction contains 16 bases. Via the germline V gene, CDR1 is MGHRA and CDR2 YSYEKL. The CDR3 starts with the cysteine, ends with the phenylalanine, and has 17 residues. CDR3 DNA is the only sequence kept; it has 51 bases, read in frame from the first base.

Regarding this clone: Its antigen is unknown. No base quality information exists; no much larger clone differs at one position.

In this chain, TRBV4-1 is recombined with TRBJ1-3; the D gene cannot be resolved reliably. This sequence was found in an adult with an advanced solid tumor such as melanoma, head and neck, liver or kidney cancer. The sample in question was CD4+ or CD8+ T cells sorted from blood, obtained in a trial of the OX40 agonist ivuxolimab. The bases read TGCGCCAGCAGCCAAGATAAGAGGATAGACTCCGGAAACACCATATATTTT. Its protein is CASSQDKRIDSGNTIYF.